This T cell receptor (beta chain) was profiled in a study of HIV-infected patients and healthy controls. Whole-study results and caveats: Healthy control repertoires had roughly threefold more distinct CDR3s than untreated HIV+ repertoires, and higher Shannon diversity.

Whole blood was used without fractionation, so all unsorted peripheral T cells were included. The sample holds a few counts of this clonotype. Its target is not known. Around 450 ng RNA was reverse transcribed with alpha and beta constant-region primers. Alpha and beta chain libraries were made separately by chain-specific third strand synthesis with multiplexing indices. TCRdb processed the 5' RACE reads anew with MiXCR; each CDR3 protein has one entry. The sample contains around 20,000 distinct CDR3 sequences, roughly 9% of which appear only once. This CDR3 spans 13 amino acids. Trimming left V 3 bases short and J 8 bases short, with 11 bases between. Per the germline V gene, CDR1 is LGHNA and CDR2 is YNFKEQ.

The sample taken for sequencing was blood. The chain is built from TRBV4-2 and TRBJ2-1; perhaps TRBD1 as D (6 bases). The clonotype originates from an adult in good health. The CDR3 DNA reads as TGTGCCAGCAGCCAGCGGGCAGGGGATGAGCAGTTCTTC. The encoded protein is CASSQRAGDEQFF.